These 29 T cell receptor beta chains share one sample of origin, sequenced in a study. TCRdb recomputed calls from the 5' RACE reads with MiXCR, one row per CDR3 protein. The sample holds nearly 55,000 distinct CDR3 sequences, 15% to 20% seen once. Sequencing was done on a sample of naive CD4+ T cells sorted from blood. Subset reported: naive CD4+ T cells, CD4+CD45RA+CD25-. These receptors were taken from a female donor with breast cancer.

The CDR3 DNA reads TGTGCCAGCAGTTTCGGACTTGCAGGTTCCTACGAGCAGTACTTC. This gives the protein CASSFGLAGSYEQYF. J is TRBJ2-7 and V is TRBV27; tentative D call: TRBD2 (5 bases). The CDR3 is 15 residues long. Germline-derived CDR1 and CDR2 are MNHEY and SMNVEV (reference sequence). Trimming shortened V by 3 bases and J by 1 base, and 13 bases separated the two germline ends.

This clonotype was counted between two and nine times. J is TRBJ1-1 and V is TRBV7-6; D remains ambiguous. CDR3 size: 13 residues. Germline V lookup: CDR1 SGHVS, CDR2 FNYEAQ. Between the trimmed V and J ends, which lost 1 base and 0 bases, there was a span of 3 bases. Written as DNA, the CDR3 is TGTGCCAGCAGCTTAGGGATGAACACTGAAGCTTTCTTT. As protein: CASSLGMNTEAFF.

This chain uses TRBV4-3 with TRBJ2-1; no reliable D call. The V and J ends lost 2 bases and 4 bases respectively, with 6 bases between them. Germline lookup yields CDR1 LGHNA and CDR2 YSLEER. The CDR3 runs 13 residues. CDR3 in amino acids: CASSQLIYNEQFF. CDR3 nucleotide sequence: TGCGCCAGCAGCCAATTAATTTACAATGAGCAGTTCTTC.

A few counts support this clonotype. The J gene is TRBJ1-2, the V gene TRBV6-6, with 8 bases matching TRBD1. Trimming cost V 7 bases and J 2 bases; bases outside gene matches: 12. This CDR3 is built from 16 residues. From germline, CDR1 is MNHNY and CDR2 SVGAGI (reference sequence). The CDR3 loop reads CASNQASGQVNYGYTF. CDR3 nucleotides: TGTGCCAGCAATCAGGCTTCGGGACAGGTCAACTATGGCTACACCTTC.

This clonotype was observed a few times. The chain has TRBV28 and TRBJ2-7; D gene uncertain. This CDR3 is built from 12 residues. Trimming stripped 6 bases from V and 6 bases from J, with 12 bases between. CDR1 is MDHEN, CDR2 SYDVKM, per germline. The CDR3 sequence: CASSLTQPEQYF. The CDR3 nucleotides read TGTGCCAGCAGCTTGACCCAGCCCGAGCAGTACTTC.

This chain joins TRBV30 and TRBJ2-6, with D perhaps TRBD1 (5 bases). The CDR3 loop spans 14 amino acids. Trimming pared 2 bases from V and 1 base from J, leaving 6 bases between. Germline CDR1 is GTSNPN and CDR2 is SVGIG (reference sequence). This CDR3 is CAWSKGSGANVLTF. The CDR3 DNA is TGTGCCTGGAGTAAGGGGTCTGGGGCCAACGTCCTGACTTTC.

This clonotype was counted only a few times. The rearrangement uses TRBV7-9 and TRBJ2-5, with D tentatively TRBD1 (6 bases). Trimming pared 5 bases from V and 3 bases from J, leaving 19 bases between. The CDR3 sequence is 16 residues long. Germline CDR1 and CDR2: SEHNR and FQNEAQ (reference sequence). The CDR3: CASSTAPGTLKETQYF. In nucleotides, the CDR3 is TGTGCCAGCAGCACGGCACCCGGGACACTAAAAGAGACCCAGTACTTC.

The gene calls are TRBV5-1 and TRBJ2-3; D may correspond to TRBD1 or TRBD2 (6 bases each). The length of the CDR3 is 16 residues. Germline V lookup: CDR1 SGHRS, CDR2 YFSETQ. V lost 2 bases and J 3 bases, leaving 16 bases between the germline ends. The CDR3 sequence: CASSLTGRSGTDTQYF. The CDR3 nucleotides are TGCGCCAGCAGCTTAACAGGGAGGAGTGGGACAGATACGCAGTATTTT. Full variable domain (missing parts from reference TRBV5-1 and TRBJ2-3): KAGVTQTPRYLIKTRGQQVTLSCSPISGHRSVSWYQQTPGQGLQFLFEYFSETQRNKGNFPGRFSGRQFSNSRSEMNVSTLELGDSALYLCASSLTGRSGTDTQYFGPGTRLTVL.

This clonotype was counted ten times or more. The chain combines TRBV27 with TRBJ1-2, with no clear D. The CDR3 is made up of 14 amino acids. Germline values: CDR1 MNHEY, CDR2 SMNVEV (reference sequence). V was trimmed by 0 bases and J by 6 bases, leaving 11 bases between them. In nucleotides, the CDR3 is TGTGCCAGCAGTTTATCGCGGAGGGCCCATGGCTACACCTTC. Translated, it gives CASSLSRRAHGYTF.

This clonotype has just a few counts. CDR3 DNA: TGTGCCAGCAGCGGACAGGGGGCAGGGGAAAAACTGTTTTTT. The encoded protein is CASSGQGAGEKLFF. V and J are TRBV6-2 or TRBV6-3 and TRBJ1-4; 11 bases map to TRBD1. This CDR3 region has 14 residues. Germline values: CDR1 MNHEY, CDR2 SVGEGT. Trimming removed 6 bases from V and 8 bases from J; junction bases left unmatched: 5.

This clonotype was found a few times. The chain combines TRBV9 with TRBJ1-6; 9 bases fit TRBD1. Germline V CDR1 and CDR2: SGDLS, YYNGEE. The CDR3 loop spans 16 amino acids. The ends lost 3 bases at V and 5 bases at J; junction bases unmatched: 6. For the CDR3, the DNA is TGTGCCAGCAGCGCGGGGACAGGGAGAGATAATTCACCCCTCCACTTT. It codes for CASSAGTGRDNSPLHF.

V gene TRBV6-1 combines with J gene TRBJ1-4, with D uncertain. CDR1 is MNHNS and CDR2 is SASEGT in the germline V gene. V was trimmed by 2 bases and J by 8 bases, leaving 9 bases between them. The CDR3 runs to 13 residues. In nucleotides, the CDR3 is TGTGCCAGCAGTGAACGCCCGGAAGAAAAACTGTTTTTT. Residues: CASSERPEEKLFF.

J is TRBJ2-3 and V is TRBV5-4, with TRBD2 matching over 15 bases. From germline, CDR1 is SGHNT and CDR2 YYREEE (reference sequence). The CDR3 spans 16 residues. V lost 5 bases and J lost 4; bases outside the gene matches: 5. CDR3 DNA sequence: TGTGCCAGCAGGCCCGGGACTAGCGGGAGGCCAGATACGCAGTATTTT. It encodes CASRPGTSGRPDTQYF.

A note on this clonotype: A junction end diverges from the germline sequence, so it may reflect a read error. J is TRBJ1-4 and V is TRBV20-1, with D perhaps matching TRBD1 (5 bases). This CDR3 spans 11 amino acids. Looked up from germline, CDR1 is DFQATT and CDR2 is SNEGSKA (reference sequence). As DNA, the CDR3 is TGCAGTGCTAGAGATTCGACAGCCGACCTTTTT. Amino acid sequence: CSARDSTADLF.

Many counts were recorded for this clonotype. This chain links TRBV10-3 with TRBJ2-7; TRBD1 matches at 8 bases. The CDR3 loop spans 12 amino acids. V trimming: 10 bases; J trimming: 9 bases; junction bases outside the gene matches: 11. Germline lookup yields CDR1 ENHRY and CDR2 SYGVKD. CDR3 coding DNA: TGTGCCACAGTCGGACAGGGATGGGCGCAGTACTTC. This sequence encodes CATVGQGWAQYF.

The gene calls are TRBV6-2 or TRBV6-3 and TRBJ2-2; D remains unclear. The CDR3 totals 14 residues. V was trimmed by 8 bases and J by 4 bases, leaving 14 bases between them. Germline CDR1 is MNHEY and CDR2 is SVGEGT. The DNA for the CDR3 is TGTGCCAGCGACCTTCCACAGCCCACCGGGGAGCTGTTTTTT. It specifies CASDLPQPTGELFF.

This clonotype was seen repeatedly, ten times or more. The chain couples TRBV20-1 to TRBJ2-7; 8 positions match TRBD1. The CDR3 has 15 residues. Germline CDR1 DFQATT, CDR2 SNEGSKA (reference sequence). V shed 1 base and J 1 base; nucleotides not matched to a gene: 6. In DNA form, the CDR3 reads TGCAGTGCTAGAGGCCTCCGGGACAGGTCCTACGAGCAGTACTTC. Translated, it gives CSARGLRDRSYEQYF.

A word on this clonotype: A clone one base away is much larger, so this may be a read error. The chain employs TRBV20-1 and TRBJ2-7, with D uncertain. The length of the CDR3 is 11 residues. CDR1 and CDR2 from the germline V gene are DFQATT and SNEGSKA (reference sequence). The CDR3 bases are TGCAGTGCTCCAAACGATTACGGGCAGTACTTC. Protein sequence: CSAPNDYGQYF.

This clonotype has just one count. At one of its ends the junction is not consistent with the germline gene, which may arise from a read error. The chain couples TRBV7-6 to TRBJ2-3, with no clear D. This CDR3 comprises 13 residues. The germline V gene has CDR1 SGHVS and CDR2 FNYEAQ. CDR3 bases: TGTGCTAGCAGCGTGACCGACACAGATACGCAGTATTTT. Translation gives CASSVTDTDTQYF.

This chain links TRBV12-5 with TRBJ2-2, with D possibly TRBD1 on 6 matching bases. The V gene's germline CDR1 is LGHNT and CDR2 FRNRAP. CDR3 size: 15 residues. Trimming left V 7 bases short and J 4 bases short, with 16 bases between. The CDR3 sequence is CASVTGEGGTGELFF. The CDR3, as DNA: TGTGCTAGTGTCACCGGCGAAGGGGGCACCGGGGAGCTGTTTTTT.

J is TRBJ1-1 and V is TRBV15, with D perhaps TRBD1 (5 bases). The CDR3 is made up of 17 amino acids. Germline V lookup: CDR1 LNHNV, CDR2 YYDKDF (reference sequence). V was clipped by 1 base and J by 0 bases, with 15 bases between them. The CDR3 protein is CATSRATRGLLNTEAFF. The CDR3 DNA follows: TGTGCCACCAGCAGAGCTACCCGGGGCCTTTTGAACACTGAAGCTTTCTTT.

About this clonotype: Since a much larger clone is just one base distant, this may be a read error. The gene calls are TRBV12-3 or TRBV12-4 and TRBJ1-2; TRBD1 aligns across 8 bases. This CDR3 region has 13 residues. The CDR3 loop reads CVSSSGTGYGYTF. As DNA, the CDR3 is TGTGTCAGCAGCTCCGGGACAGGCTATGGCTACACCTTC.

This clonotype has only a few counts. This chain connects TRBV20-1 to TRBJ2-5; TRBD2 aligns across 11 bases. The CDR3 has 13 amino acids. The germline CDR1 and CDR2 sequences are DFQATT and SNEGSKA (reference sequence). Losses at the gene ends were 4 bases for V and 4 bases for J; bases not matched to a gene: 2. The DNA for the CDR3 is TGCAGTGCTACTAGCGGGGGGAGAGAGACCCAGTACTTC. It encodes CSATSGGRETQYF.

The table lists this clonotype with a few counts. The genes are TRBV20-1 and TRBJ1-1; D is undetermined. There are 13 residues in the CDR3. V was trimmed by 5 bases and J by 4 bases, leaving 14 bases between them. Looked up from germline, CDR1 is DFQATT and CDR2 is SNEGSKA (reference sequence). CDR3 bases: TGCAGTGCTCTCGACGGTCGTATCACTGAAGCTTTCTTT. This sequence encodes CSALDGRITEAFF.

This clonotype was detected only a few times. The V and J genes are TRBV7-8 and TRBJ2-5; 9 bases match TRBD2. CDR1 and CDR2 (germline): SGHVS, FQNEAQ. CDR3 length: 15 amino acids. J lost 2 bases, V lost 8 bases, and 9 bases had no gene match. The CDR3 spells CASVKLAGVQETQYF. CDR3 DNA sequence: TGTGCCAGCGTCAAGTTAGCGGGAGTGCAAGAGACCCAGTACTTC. Filled out from reference TRBV7-8 and TRBJ2-5, the complete variable domain reads GAGVSQSPRYKVAKRGQDVALRCDPISGHVSLFWYQQALGQGPEFLTYFQNEAQLDKSGLPSDRFFAERPEGSVSTLKIQRTQQEDSAVYLCASVKLAGVQETQYFGPGTRLLVL.

This clonotype was detected many times. The chain joins TRBV24-1 to TRBJ2-1; D is possibly TRBD1 (5 bases). The germline V and J ends were trimmed by 9 bases and 3 bases, with 5 bases remaining between them. CDR1 is KGHDR and CDR2 is SFDVKD in the germline V gene. CDR3 length: 11 residues. The CDR3 spells CATGHYNEQFF. For the CDR3, the DNA is TGTGCCACCGGACACTACAATGAGCAGTTCTTC.

The table lists this clonotype with a few counts. The chain is built from TRBV9 and TRBJ2-2; 8 positions agree with TRBD2. Germline CDR1 and CDR2: SGDLS and YYNGEE. The CDR3 loop spans 15 amino acids. Trimming took 2 bases from V and 3 from J; bases not matched to a gene: 3. DNA for the CDR3: TGTGCCAGCAGCGTTTCAGCGGGAGACACCGGGGAGCTGTTTTTT. Translation gives CASSVSAGDTGELFF.

Only a few counts were recorded for this clonotype. The chain joins TRBV4-2 to TRBJ2-2, with TRBD1 as a possible D gene (5 bases). V was shortened by 1 base and J by 7 bases, with 13 bases between the two germline ends. The V gene's germline CDR1 is LGHNA and CDR2 YNFKEQ. The CDR3 extends over 15 amino acids. The CDR3 DNA reads TGTGCCAGCAGCCAAGTAAGGGGTAGCAGCGGGGAGCTGTTTTTT. It yields the protein CASSQVRGSSGELFF.

For this clonotype: At one boundary the junction diverges from the germline segment, which might be a read error. The chain uses TRBV4-1 and TRBJ1-1, with 10 positions matching TRBD1. The CDR3 length is 15 residues. Germline CDR1 reads MGHRA; CDR2 reads YSYEKL. CDR3 sequence (DNA): TGCGCCAACAGCCGAACGGGACAGGGGTTTACTGAAGCTTTCTTT. Protein: CANSRTGQGFTEAFF.